These 18 T cell receptor beta chains share one sample of origin, sequenced in a study of T-cell memory formation after mild COVID-19. TCRdb called the 5' RACE reads again in MiXCR, with one record for every CDR3 protein. The sample lists 250,000 to 350,000 distinct CDR3 sequences, 14% seen once, with roughly 21% in the top ten. The sequenced sample was PBMCs or a T cell subset sorted from them (not recorded which). These receptors were collected from a man aged 18-30 years who had mild COVID-19 (a few samples of this study predate the infection). Cell type and time point are not known.

V is TRBV20-1 and J is TRBJ2-7; unclear D gene. The CDR3 extends over 13 amino acids. The germline V gene has CDR1 DFQATT and CDR2 SNEGSKA (reference sequence). The germline V and J ends were trimmed by 3 bases and 3 bases, with 12 bases remaining between them. The CDR3 DNA sequence: TGCAGTGCTAGGACACCTTCCAACTACGAGCAGTACTTC. Translating it yields CSARTPSNYEQYF.

The rearrangement links TRBV12-3 or TRBV12-4 to TRBJ1-3; D is unclear. The CDR3 runs 14 residues. Trimming removed 5 bases from V and 4 bases from J, with 12 bases in between. CDR3 nucleotides: TGTGCCAGCAGTCCCTGGGGTACAGGAAACACCATATATTTT. Its translation: CASSPWGTGNTIYF.

This clonotype was recorded a few times. The chain uses TRBV9 and TRBJ2-3; 9 bases map to TRBD2. Per germline, CDR1 SGDLS and CDR2 YYNGEE. The V and J ends lost 0 bases and 0 bases, in that order; junction bases with no gene match: 11. The CDR3 runs to 19 residues. CDR3 residues: CASSVGGGASWTSTDTQYF. The CDR3 nucleotides read TGTGCCAGCAGCGTAGGCGGGGGGGCCTCGTGGACTAGCACAGATACGCAGTATTTT.

This clonotype was observed a handful of times. This chain joins TRBV7-9 and TRBJ2-4; either TRBD1 or TRBD2 may supply D (5 bases each). This CDR3 is 17 amino acids long. CDR1 is SEHNR and CDR2 is FQNEAQ in the germline V gene (reference sequence). Trimming left V 0 bases short and J 0 bases short, with 12 bases between. DNA for the CDR3: TGTGCCAGCAGCTTAGCGGTCCTGGGGGAAGCCAAAAACATTCAGTACTTC. This translates into CASSLAVLGEAKNIQYF.

This clonotype came up many times. The chain uses TRBV18 and TRBJ2-2; maybe TRBD2 (6 bases). V gave up 5 bases and J gave up 8 bases, with 12 bases separating them. Germline CDR1 is KGHSH and CDR2 is LQKENI. This CDR3 has 13 residues. CDR3 residues: CASSFSSAGELFF. The CDR3 DNA reads as TGTGCCAGCTCATTCTCTAGCGCTGGGGAGCTGTTTTTT.

This clonotype was recorded a few times. DNA for the CDR3: TGCAGCGTTGCCTCAGGGGGAGGGGAGACCCAGTACTTC. Residues: CSVASGGGETQYF. This chain joins TRBV29-1 and TRBJ2-5, with D perhaps given as TRBD1 or TRBD2 (7 bases each). This CDR3 spans 13 amino acids. Trimming left V 4 bases short and J 5 bases short, with 14 bases between. Germline lookup yields CDR1 SQVTM and CDR2 ANQGSEA.

This clonotype was seen more than once but under ten times. V and J are TRBV4-1 and TRBJ2-1; D is perhaps TRBD1 or TRBD2 (6 bases each). The CDR3 has 16 residues. In germline, CDR1 is MGHRA, CDR2 YSYEKL. V dropped 4 bases and J dropped 4 bases, with 17 bases sitting between them. The CDR3 DNA reads as TGCGCCAGCAGCCCTGGAAAGGCGGGGACATACAATGAGCAGTTCTTC. It yields the protein CASSPGKAGTYNEQFF.

The genes are TRBV7-3 and TRBJ2-5; 8 nucleotides match TRBD1. CDR1 is SGHTA and CDR2 is FQGTGA in the germline V gene. Trimming took 5 bases from V and 1 from J; bases not matched to a gene: 12. The CDR3 is made up of 17 amino acids. The chain's CDR3 is CASSPLPGQGTQETQYF. The CDR3 coding sequence is TGTGCCAGCAGCCCCCTTCCCGGACAGGGCACCCAAGAGACCCAGTACTTC.

This clonotype showed up just a few times. This chain joins TRBV12-5 and TRBJ2-7, with D possibly called TRBD1 or TRBD2 (5 bases each). The CDR3 is 15 amino acids. The V gene lost 4 bases and the J gene lost 2 bases, with 15 bases spanning the gap. Germline CDR1 LGHNT, CDR2 FRNRAP. CDR3 DNA sequence: TGTGCTAGTGGTTCAATATGGCAGGGAGCCTACGAGCAGTACTTC. Protein sequence: CASGSIWQGAYEQYF.

The V call is TRBV6-2 or TRBV6-3, the J call TRBJ1-5; the D gene is possibly TRBD1 (5 bases). V lost 4 bases and J 1 base, leaving 20 bases between the germline ends. CDR1 is MNHEY and CDR2 is SVGEGT in the germline V gene. This CDR3 region has 18 residues. CDR3: CASSSGLLAQTSNQPQHF. The CDR3 DNA sequence: TGTGCCAGCAGTTCGGGACTCCTTGCCCAGACCAGCAATCAGCCCCAGCATTTT.

This clonotype was detected ten times or more. This chain links TRBV12-3 or TRBV12-4 with TRBJ2-7; TRBD2 matches 7 bases. The CDR3 is 14 residues long. With V trimmed by 3 bases and J by 3 bases, 5 bases remained unmatched. The CDR3 bases are TGTGCCAGCAGTTTCGCGGGCGGGGGCTACGAGCAGTACTTC. This translates into CASSFAGGGYEQYF.

This clonotype was picked up a small number of times. The chain couples TRBV9 to TRBJ2-1; D not resolved. Trimming stripped 0 bases from V and 7 bases from J, with 17 bases between. Germline CDR1 SGDLS, CDR2 YYNGEE. The CDR3 is 16 residues long. The chain's CDR3 is CASSVATLNFGNEQFF. The CDR3 DNA sequence: TGTGCCAGCAGCGTAGCTACCCTTAATTTCGGTAATGAGCAGTTCTTC.

The chain is built from TRBV7-2 and TRBJ2-7; D tentatively reads TRBD1 or TRBD2 (5 bases each). This CDR3 has 15 amino acids. The germline V gene has CDR1 SGHTA and CDR2 FQGNSA. Between the trimmed V and J ends, which lost 6 bases and 5 bases, there was a span of 20 bases. CDR3 DNA: TGTGCCAGCAGTTCGGGGCAACTAGTGGGCGACGAGCAGTACTTC. Translated, it gives CASSSGQLVGDEQYF.

This clonotype was observed a handful of times. The chain has TRBV2 and TRBJ1-6; 9 bases line up with TRBD1. Germline CDR1 SNHLY, CDR2 FYNNEI. This CDR3 has 17 amino acids. V shed 4 bases and J 7 bases; nucleotides not matched to a gene: 11. CDR3 region: CASSVRTGESLNSPLHF. The CDR3 bases are TGTGCCAGCAGTGTTCGGACAGGGGAAAGTTTGAATTCACCCCTCCACTTT. The complete variable domain, with remaining parts taken from reference TRBV2 and TRBJ1-6, reads EPEVTQTPSHQVTQMGQEVILRCVPISNHLYFYWYRQILGQKVEFLVSFYNNEISEKSEIFDDQFSVERPDGSNFTLKIRSTKLEDSAMYFCASSVRTGESLNSPLHFGNGTRLTVT.

This chain joins TRBV7-9 and TRBJ1-1; D is perhaps TRBD1 (5 bases). V was clipped by 4 bases and J by 2 bases, with 23 bases between them. CDR1 is SEHNR, CDR2 FQNEAQ, per germline (reference sequence). CDR3 length: 18 amino acids. The CDR3 nucleotides read TGTGCCAGCAGCTCACCCCTCGTCGGGGCGCGTAGTAACACTGAAGCTTTCTTT. Translated, it gives CASSSPLVGARSNTEAFF. The whole variable domain, filled in from reference TRBV7-9 and TRBJ1-1, reads DTGVSQNPRHKITKRGQNVTFRCDPISEHNRLYWYRQTLGQGPEFLTYFQNEAQLEKSRLLSDRFSAERPKGSFSTLEIQRTEQGDSAMYLCASSSPLVGARSNTEAFFGQGTRLTVV.

The V and J genes are TRBV6-5 and TRBJ1-2; D remains unclear. CDR3 length equals 15 residues. V lost 0 bases and J lost 4, with 12 bases in between. CDR1 is MNHEY and CDR2 is SVGAGI in the germline V gene. The CDR3 DNA is TGTGCCAGCAGTTACTCGACTTCCAGATCCTATGGCTACACCTTC. Its protein product is CASSYSTSRSYGYTF.

The chain uses TRBV20-1 and TRBJ1-5, with D tentatively TRBD1 (5 bases). The CDR3 is made up of 14 amino acids. The germline V gene has CDR1 DFQATT and CDR2 SNEGSKA (reference sequence). V was trimmed by 5 bases and J by 4 bases, leaving 15 bases between them. This chain's CDR3 is CSAPDRGQNQPQHF. The CDR3 nucleotides read TGCAGTGCTCCCGACAGAGGCCAAAATCAGCCCCAGCATTTT.

This clonotype was picked up many times. This chain connects TRBV27 to TRBJ1-5; D is unresolved. CDR1 and CDR2 from the germline V gene are MNHEY and SMNVEV (reference sequence). CDR3 size: 16 residues. V dropped 4 bases and J dropped 2 bases, with 15 bases sitting between them. Here the CDR3 DNA reads TGTGCCAGCAGTTCCCTCGACCGGGGAGGCAATCAGCCCCAGCATTTT. Residues: CASSSLDRGGNQPQHF.